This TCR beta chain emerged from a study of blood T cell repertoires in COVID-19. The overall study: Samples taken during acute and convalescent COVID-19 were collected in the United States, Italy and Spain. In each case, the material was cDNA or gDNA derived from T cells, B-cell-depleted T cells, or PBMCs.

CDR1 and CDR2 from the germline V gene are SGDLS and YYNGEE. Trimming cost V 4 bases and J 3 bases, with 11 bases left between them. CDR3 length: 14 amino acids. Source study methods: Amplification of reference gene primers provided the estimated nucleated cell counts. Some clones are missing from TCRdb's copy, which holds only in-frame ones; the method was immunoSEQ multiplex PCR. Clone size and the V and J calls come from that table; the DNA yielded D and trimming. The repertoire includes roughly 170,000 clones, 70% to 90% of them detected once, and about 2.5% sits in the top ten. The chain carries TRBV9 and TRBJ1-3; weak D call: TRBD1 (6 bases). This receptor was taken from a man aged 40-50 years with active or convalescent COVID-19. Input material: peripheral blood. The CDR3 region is CASSPLGGGNTIYF. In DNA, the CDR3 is TGTGCCAGCAGCCCACTAGGGGGTGGAAACACCATATATTTT.